Described below is a single T cell receptor beta chain sequence and its context. V gave up 2 bases and J gave up 8 bases, with 24 bases separating them. Germline V gives CDR1 MDHEN, CDR2 SYDVKM. The CDR3 has 17 residues. Naive CD4+ cells were CD45RA-selected; the remaining cells were memory. This sample is drawn from a study of shared clonotypes between healthy human individuals. Assay used: immunoSEQ multiplex PCR; TCRdb lists only in-frame clones, some missing. The sample has millions of clones; 80% to 95% are singletons. This sequence originates from a man between 18 and 29 years old in good health. Some clones in this sample may be carry-over from other donors' samples. The sample comprised naive CD4+ T cells from PBMCs. The sample's subset: CD45RA+ positively selected. The chain carries TRBV28 and TRBJ1-2; tentatively, D is TRBD1 (5 bases). In nucleotides, the CDR3 is TGTGCCAGCAGTTTAGTCAGGCCCGAATTGGGGCGGGGCGGCTACACCTTC. Its protein is CASSLVRPELGRGGYTF.